Presented here are 2 T cell receptor beta chains from one specimen sequenced in a study of brain T cells in children with intractable seizures. Only in-frame clones appear in the TCRdb table, and some are missing; sequencing was by immunoSEQ multiplex PCR. The top ten clones hold approximately 3.9% of a sample with over 95,000 clones, approximately 94% of them seen once. The material was peripheral blood, obtained at surgery. Every receptor here comes from a boy younger than two with hemimegalencephaly and intractable seizures.

The chain employs TRBV3-1 (or the pseudogene TRBV3-2) and TRBJ1-2; 12 bases are a match to TRBD1. Germline V gene lookup returns CDR1 LGHDT and CDR2 YNNKEL (reference sequence). The CDR3 is made up of 17 amino acids. V dropped 5 bases and J dropped 2; count of bases not matched to a gene: 9. The CDR3 region is CASSARDRGPVNYGYTF. The CDR3, as DNA: TGTGCCAGCAGCGCCCGGGACAGGGGGCCTGTAAACTATGGCTACACCTTC.

The rearrangement uses TRBV4-2 and TRBJ2-7; D is unclear. CDR1 LGHNA and CDR2 YNFKEQ come from the germline V gene. The CDR3 spans 15 residues. Trimming removed 0 bases at V and 1 base at J, with 10 bases between. The CDR3 region is CASSQDPITSYEQYF. As DNA, the CDR3 is TGTGCCAGCAGCCAAGATCCCATAACGTCCTACGAGCAGTACTTC.